These 5 T cell receptor beta chains were all obtained from the same sample, sequenced in a study of blood T cell repertoires in COVID-19. Libraries were prepared by immunoSEQ multiplex PCR; TCRdb keeps only in-frame clonotypes and omits some of them. Here the sample spans tens of thousands of clones, approximately 89% being singletons. What was sequenced was peripheral blood. The receptors were sampled from a man aged 50-60 years with acute or convalescent COVID-19.

The chain combines TRBV4-3 with TRBJ2-3, with 7 bases fitting TRBD2. Trimming cost V 0 bases and J 3 bases; bases outside gene matches: 9. The V gene's germline CDR1 is LGHNA and CDR2 YSLEER. CDR3 length: 17 residues. The CDR3 here is CASSQDLSGGGTDTQYF. The CDR3 nucleotides read TGCGCCAGCAGCCAAGATTTGAGTGGGGGGGGGACAGATACGCAGTATTTT.

The chain employs TRBV2 and TRBJ2-1; TRBD2 matches 12 bases. CDR3 size: 19 residues. Germline V gene sequence: CDR1 SNHLY, CDR2 FYNNEI. V trimming: 4 bases; J trimming: 0 bases; junction bases outside the gene matches: 10. The chain's CDR3 is CASSGVTGLAGSSYNEQFF. CDR3 nucleotide sequence: TGTGCCAGCAGTGGGGTTACGGGACTAGCGGGTAGCTCCTACAATGAGCAGTTCTTC.

The rearrangement joins TRBV4-1 to TRBJ2-3, with TRBD2 matching over 8 bases. There are 17 residues in the CDR3. Germline V CDR1 and CDR2: MGHRA, YSYEKL. J gave up 3 bases and V 0 bases, and 8 bases lay outside the gene matches. The chain's CDR3 is CASSQDDQREWTDTQYF. CDR3 DNA sequence: TGCGCCAGCAGCCAAGACGACCAGCGGGAGTGGACAGATACGCAGTATTTT.

The chain recombines TRBV23-1 with TRBJ2-5; D unresolved. TRBV23-1 belongs to the ORF category, with a function that is uncertain. Trimming took off 3 bases at V and 2 bases at J, with 13 bases between the two ends. The CDR3 loop spans 15 amino acids. The CDR3 spells CASSHRVPLQETQYF. CDR3 sequence (DNA): TGCGCCAGCAGTCACCGGGTTCCATTACAAGAGACCCAGTACTTC.

The chain recombines TRBV5-6 with TRBJ1-4; TRBD1 aligns across 12 bases. The germline gives CDR1 SGHDT, CDR2 YYEEEE. There are 17 residues in the CDR3. V lost 1 base, J lost 7 bases, and 8 bases stayed unmatched. CDR3 sequence reads: CASSLLGQGAYGEKLFF. The CDR3 nucleotides are TGTGCCAGCAGCTTGTTGGGACAGGGGGCGTATGGTGAAAAACTGTTTTTT. The complete variable domain, with remaining parts taken from reference TRBV5-6 and TRBJ1-4, reads DAGVTQSPTHLIKTRGQQVTLRCSPKSGHDTVSWYQQALGQGPQFIFQYYEEEERQRGNFPDRFSGHQFPNYSSELNVNALLLGDSALYLCASSLLGQGAYGEKLFFGSGTQLSVL.